This T cell receptor (beta chain) was retrieved from a study of PD-1 blockade in classical Hodgkin lymphoma. Whole-study context: With a 2-week interval, patients received intravenous nivolumab at 3 mg/kg.

Study-wide findings and caveats: Complete responders showed a baseline diversity that resembled the diversity of newly diagnosed patients. Newly diagnosed patients had baseline TCR diversity that was reportedly lower than that of healthy donors. Why repertoires differed is undefined; disease activity or prior therapy possibly contributed.

The patients all showed relapse after autologous stem cell transplantation, while their brentuximab vedotin exposure varied. The CDR3 has 13 amino acids. The V gene lost 5 bases and the J gene lost 8 bases, with 13 bases spanning the gap. CDR1 PRHDT and CDR2 FYEKMQ come from the germline V gene (reference sequence). Regarding this clone: What it binds is unknown.

The assay was immunoSEQ multiplex PCR, and TCRdb's table has in-frame clones only and misses some. The sample holds approximately 61,000 clones; around 91% are singletons and the top ten take 14% to 15%. The receptor comes from a human donor with classical Hodgkin lymphoma. The source material was peripheral blood mononuclear cells (PBMCs), sampled at baseline. V gene TRBV13 combines with J gene TRBJ2-1; D remains unclear. The chain's CDR3 is CASSGPGGDEQFF. CDR3 DNA: TGTGCCAGCAGCGGCCCGGGCGGCGATGAGCAGTTCTTC.